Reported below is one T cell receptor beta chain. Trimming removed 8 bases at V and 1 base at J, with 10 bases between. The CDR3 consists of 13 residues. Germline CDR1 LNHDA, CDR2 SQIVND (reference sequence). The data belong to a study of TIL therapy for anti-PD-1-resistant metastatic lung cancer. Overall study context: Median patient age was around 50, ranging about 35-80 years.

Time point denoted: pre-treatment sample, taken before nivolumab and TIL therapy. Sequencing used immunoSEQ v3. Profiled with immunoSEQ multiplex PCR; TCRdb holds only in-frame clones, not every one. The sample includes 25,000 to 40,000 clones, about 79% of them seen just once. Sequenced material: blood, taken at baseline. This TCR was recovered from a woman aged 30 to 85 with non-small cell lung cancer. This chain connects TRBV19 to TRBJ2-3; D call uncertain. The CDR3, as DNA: TGTGCCAGTCGGGTTCCCGGCACAGATACGCAGTATTTT. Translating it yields CASRVPGTDTQYF.